This T cell receptor beta chain was observed in a study of T cells after posttransplantation cyclophosphamide. Findings and limits, study-wide: Tissue-infiltrating T cells from skin or gut overlapped little with blood T cells. Later blood repertoires were often dominated by clones from the donor CD8+ memory compartment.

This CDR3 has 15 amino acids. V shed 3 bases and J shed 4 bases, with 12 bases lying between them. Germline CDR1 LNHDA, CDR2 SQIVND (reference sequence). This clone was found many times. The antigen is undetermined. Data came from immunoSEQ multiplex PCR; TCRdb stores just in-frame clones and leaves some out. The sample holds tens of thousands of clones, and no clone turns up only once. The receptor was derived from a middle-aged man in good health, CMV-negative, and a related stem cell transplant donor. V is TRBV19 and J is TRBJ1-4, with D unclear. Sequencing used PBMCs. The CDR3 protein is CASSMVGLGNEKLFF. The CDR3 bases are TGTGCCAGTAGTATGGTTGGCCTTGGTAATGAAAAACTGTTTTTT.